This TCR beta chain was identified in a study of metastatic and nonmetastatic thyroid tumors. In the study's own analysis: A classifier of distant metastasis in papillary thyroid cancer was built from CDR3 differences (across clinicopathological groups). TCRdb re-called clones from the PCR reads using MiXCR. These V and J calls derive from TCRdb rather than the authors' analysis. The profile shows tens of thousands of clones, roughly 20% of them singletons. Patients were all untreated before their thyroid surgery. The sample was adjacent normal tissue. This TCR derives from a female donor with papillary thyroid cancer or a benign thyroid nodule (not recorded which). Some clones in this sample may be carry-over from other donors' samples.

CDR3 residues: CASSGVGLGGLYSNQPQHF. DNA for the CDR3: TGTGCCAGCAGTGGGGTTGGGTTGGGAGGACTTTATAGCAATCAGCCCCAGCATTTT. This sequence joins TRBV25-1 and TRBJ1-5, with D unresolved. This CDR3 has 19 residues. The germline V gene encodes CDR1 MGHDK and CDR2 SYGVNS. The V and J ends lost 4 bases and 0 bases respectively, with 22 bases between them.